The sequence of this TCR beta chain was determined in a study of Ad26.COV2.S vaccination and SARS-CoV-2 variants. Across the study: Among those in the COV1001 Ad26.COV2.S trial arm was the donor.

Treatment denoted: roughly 19 received Ad26.COV2.S at low or high dose, single or two shots; 5 received placebo; per-sample allocation not given. Day 63 following the first vaccine or placebo injection was when the samples were taken. Aged 18-55 years, donor was enrolled in Boston in about 2020. This clone was counted ten times or more. TCRdb keeps only in-frame clones here, not all; method: immunoSEQ multiplex PCR. The sample holds around 250,000 clones, 70% to 90% seen once. The CDR3 spans 16 residues. Germline V gene data show CDR1 as PRHDT and CDR2 as FYEKMQ (reference sequence). V was pared by 5 bases and J by 3 bases, with 7 bases of the junction left unmatched.

This material consisted of peripheral blood, taken in a trial of Ad26.COV2.S vaccine versus placebo. The source of this sequence is a person aged 18-65 years who received the Ad26.COV2.S COVID-19 vaccine or a placebo. V is TRBV13 and J is TRBJ1-2; 12 nucleotides agree with TRBD1. The CDR3 loop reads CASSTLGTGGDYGYTF. In nucleotides, the CDR3 is TGTGCCAGCAGCACCCTCGGGACAGGGGGCGACTATGGCTACACCTTC. Full variable domain (outside the CDR3, taken from reference TRBV13 and TRBJ1-2): AAGVIQSPRHLIKEKRETATLKCYPIPRHDTVYWYQQGPGQDPQFLISFYEKMQSDKGSIPDRFSAQQFSDYHSELNMSSLELGDSALYFCASSTLGTGGDYGYTFGSGTRLTVV.